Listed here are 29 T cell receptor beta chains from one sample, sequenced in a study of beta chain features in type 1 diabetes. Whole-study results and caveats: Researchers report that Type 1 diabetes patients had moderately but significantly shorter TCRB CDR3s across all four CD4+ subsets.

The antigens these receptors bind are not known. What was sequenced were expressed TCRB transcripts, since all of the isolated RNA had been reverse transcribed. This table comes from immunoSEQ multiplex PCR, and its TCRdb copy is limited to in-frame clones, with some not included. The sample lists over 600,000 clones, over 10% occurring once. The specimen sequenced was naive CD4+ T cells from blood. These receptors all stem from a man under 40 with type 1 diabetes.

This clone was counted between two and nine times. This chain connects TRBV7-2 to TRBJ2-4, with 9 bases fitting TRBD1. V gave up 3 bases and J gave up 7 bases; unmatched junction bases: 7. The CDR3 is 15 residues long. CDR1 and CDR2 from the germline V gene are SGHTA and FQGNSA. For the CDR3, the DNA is TGTGCCAGCAGCTTTACCGGGACAGGGTGGAACATTCAGTACTTC. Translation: CASSFTGTGWNIQYF.

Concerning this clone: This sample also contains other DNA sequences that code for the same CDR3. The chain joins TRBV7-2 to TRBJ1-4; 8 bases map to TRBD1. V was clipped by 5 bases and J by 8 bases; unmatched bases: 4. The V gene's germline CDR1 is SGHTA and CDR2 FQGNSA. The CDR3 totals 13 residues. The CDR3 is CASSPGQGEKLFF. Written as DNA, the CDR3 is TGTGCCAGCAGCCCCGGACAGGGAGAAAAACTGTTTTTT.

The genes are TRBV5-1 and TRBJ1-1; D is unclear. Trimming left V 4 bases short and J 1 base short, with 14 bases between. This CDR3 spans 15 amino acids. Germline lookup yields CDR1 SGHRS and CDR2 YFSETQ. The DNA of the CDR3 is TGCGCCAGCAGCGCAACTATCCTGGGGAACACTGAAGCTTTCTTT. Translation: CASSATILGNTEAFF.

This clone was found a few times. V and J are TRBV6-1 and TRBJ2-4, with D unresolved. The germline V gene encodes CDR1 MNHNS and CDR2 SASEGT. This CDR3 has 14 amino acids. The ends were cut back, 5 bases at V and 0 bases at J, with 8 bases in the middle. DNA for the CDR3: TGTGCCAGCAGTACGGAAATAGCCAAAAACATTCAGTACTTC. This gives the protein CASSTEIAKNIQYF.

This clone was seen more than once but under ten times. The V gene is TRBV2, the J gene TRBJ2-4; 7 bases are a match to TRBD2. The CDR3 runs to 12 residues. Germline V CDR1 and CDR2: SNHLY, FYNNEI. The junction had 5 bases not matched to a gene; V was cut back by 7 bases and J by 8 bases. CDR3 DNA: TGTGCCAGCAAAGGACTAGGGGACATTCAGTACTTC. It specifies CASKGLGDIQYF.

CDR3 nucleotide sequence: TGCAGCGTTGTCGGACCTAACTATGGCTACACCTTC. The encoded protein is CSVVGPNYGYTF. The rearrangement links TRBV29-1 to TRBJ1-2; D is uncertain. Trimming took 4 bases from V and 0 from J, leaving 6 bases between them. Germline assignment: CDR1 SQVTM and CDR2 ANQGSEA. The CDR3 is 12 amino acids.

CDR3 in DNA: TGTGCCAGCAGTTACTCCGGCAAAGGGAACACTGAAGCTTTCTTT. It codes for CASSYSGKGNTEAFF. The chain is built from TRBV6-5 and TRBJ1-1; D not certain. Germline V gives CDR1 MNHEY, CDR2 SVGAGI. The CDR3 totals 15 residues. V shed 0 bases and J shed 1 base, with 9 bases lying between them.

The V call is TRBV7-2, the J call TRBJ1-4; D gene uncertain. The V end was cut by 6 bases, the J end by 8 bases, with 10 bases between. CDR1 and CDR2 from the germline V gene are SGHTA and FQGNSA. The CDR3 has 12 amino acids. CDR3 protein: CASSLNSEKLFF. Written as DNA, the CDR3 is TGTGCCAGCAGTCTCAACTCGGAAAAACTGTTTTTT.

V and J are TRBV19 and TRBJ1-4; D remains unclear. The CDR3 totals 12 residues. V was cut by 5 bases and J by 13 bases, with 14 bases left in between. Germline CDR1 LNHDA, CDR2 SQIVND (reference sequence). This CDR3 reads CASSDRRVGLFF. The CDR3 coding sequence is TGTGCCAGTAGTGACCGTAGGGTGGGACTGTTTTTT.

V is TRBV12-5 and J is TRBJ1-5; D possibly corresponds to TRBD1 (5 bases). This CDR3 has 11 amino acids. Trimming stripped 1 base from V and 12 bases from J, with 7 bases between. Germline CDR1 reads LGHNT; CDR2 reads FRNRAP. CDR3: CASGLGGGQHF. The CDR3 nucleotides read TGTGCTAGTGGTTTGGGGGGCGGCCAGCATTTT.

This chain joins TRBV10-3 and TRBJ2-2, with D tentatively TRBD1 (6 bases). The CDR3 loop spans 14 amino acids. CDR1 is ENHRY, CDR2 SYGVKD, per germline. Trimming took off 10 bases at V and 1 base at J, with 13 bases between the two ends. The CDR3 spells CATDPTGNTGELFF. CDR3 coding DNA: TGTGCCACCGATCCGACAGGGAACACCGGGGAGCTGTTTTTT.

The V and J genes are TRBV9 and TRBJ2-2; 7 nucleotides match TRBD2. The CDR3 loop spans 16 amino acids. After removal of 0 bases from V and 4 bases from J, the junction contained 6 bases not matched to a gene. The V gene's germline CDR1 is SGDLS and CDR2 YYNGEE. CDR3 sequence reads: CASSVATSVVTGELFF. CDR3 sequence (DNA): TGTGCCAGCAGCGTAGCTACTAGCGTAGTCACCGGGGAGCTGTTTTTT.

The CDR3, as DNA: TGTGCCAGCAGTTCACTAGCGGGGGAAGAGACCCAGTACTTC. Translation gives CASSSLAGEETQYF. The chain links TRBV27 to TRBJ2-5, with 11 bases aligning to TRBD2. CDR1 is MNHEY, CDR2 SMNVEV, per germline (reference sequence). V shed 4 bases and J 3 bases; nucleotides not matched to a gene: 1. This CDR3 is built from 14 residues.

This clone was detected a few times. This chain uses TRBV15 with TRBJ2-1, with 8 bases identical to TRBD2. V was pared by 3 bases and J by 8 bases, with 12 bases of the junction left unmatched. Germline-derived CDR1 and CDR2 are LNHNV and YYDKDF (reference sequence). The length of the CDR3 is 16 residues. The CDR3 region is CATSRGAGAITDEQFF. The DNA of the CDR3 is TGTGCCACCAGCAGGGGAGCGGGGGCCATCACCGATGAGCAGTTCTTC.

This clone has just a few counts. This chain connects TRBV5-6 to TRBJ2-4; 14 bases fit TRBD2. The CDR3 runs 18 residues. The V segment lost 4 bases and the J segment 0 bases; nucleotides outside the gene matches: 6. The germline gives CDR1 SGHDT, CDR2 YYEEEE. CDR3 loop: CASSPYGTSGGAKNIQYF. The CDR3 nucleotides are TGTGCCAGCAGCCCTTATGGGACTAGCGGGGGAGCCAAAAACATTCAGTACTTC.

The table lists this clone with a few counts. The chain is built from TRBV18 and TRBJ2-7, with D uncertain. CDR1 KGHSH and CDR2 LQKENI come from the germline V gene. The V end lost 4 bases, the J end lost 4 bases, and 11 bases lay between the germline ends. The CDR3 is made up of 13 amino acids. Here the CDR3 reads CASSLAASYEQYF. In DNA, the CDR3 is TGTGCCAGCTCACTGGCGGCATCTTACGAGCAGTACTTC. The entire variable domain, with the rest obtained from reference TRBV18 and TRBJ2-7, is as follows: NAGVMQNPRHLVRRRGQEARLRCSPMKGHSHVYWYRQLPEEGLKFMVYLQKENIIDESGMPKERFSAEFPKEGPSILRIQQVVRGDSAAYFCASSLAASYEQYFGPGTRLTVT.

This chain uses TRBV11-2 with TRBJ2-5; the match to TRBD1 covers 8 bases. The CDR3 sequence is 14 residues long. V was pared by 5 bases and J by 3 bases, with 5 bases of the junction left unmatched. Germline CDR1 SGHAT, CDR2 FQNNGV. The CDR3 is CASSHGQGEETQYF. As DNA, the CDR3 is TGTGCCAGCAGCCACGGACAGGGTGAAGAGACCCAGTACTTC.

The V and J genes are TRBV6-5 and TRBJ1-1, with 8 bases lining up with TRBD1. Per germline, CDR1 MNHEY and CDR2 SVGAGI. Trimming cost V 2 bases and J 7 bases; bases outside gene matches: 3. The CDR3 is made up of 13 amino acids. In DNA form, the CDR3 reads TGTGCCAGCAGTTACCCAGGGACAGGTGAAGCTTTCTTT. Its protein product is CASSYPGTGEAFF.

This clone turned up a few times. As DNA, the CDR3 is TGCAGCGTAGCCGGGACAGGGACCTACAATGAGCAGTTCTTC. This gives the protein CSVAGTGTYNEQFF. The chain has TRBV29-1 and TRBJ2-1; TRBD1 matches 9 bases. V lost 6 bases, J lost 2 bases, and 5 bases stayed unmatched. The CDR3 totals 14 residues. Per the germline V gene, CDR1 is SQVTM and CDR2 is ANQGSEA.

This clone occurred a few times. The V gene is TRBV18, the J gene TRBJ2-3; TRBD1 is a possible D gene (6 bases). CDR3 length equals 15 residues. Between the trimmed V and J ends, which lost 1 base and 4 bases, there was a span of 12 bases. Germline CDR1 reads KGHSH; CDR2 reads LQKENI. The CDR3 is CASSPQGQSPDTQYF. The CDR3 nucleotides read TGTGCCAGCTCACCACAAGGACAGAGCCCAGATACGCAGTATTTT.

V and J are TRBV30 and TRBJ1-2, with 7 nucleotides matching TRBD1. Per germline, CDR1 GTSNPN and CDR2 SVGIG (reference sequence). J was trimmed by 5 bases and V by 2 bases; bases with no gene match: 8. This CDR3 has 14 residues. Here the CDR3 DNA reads TGTGCCTGGAGTACGGTAGACAGGGTATATGGCTACACCTTC. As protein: CAWSTVDRVYGYTF.

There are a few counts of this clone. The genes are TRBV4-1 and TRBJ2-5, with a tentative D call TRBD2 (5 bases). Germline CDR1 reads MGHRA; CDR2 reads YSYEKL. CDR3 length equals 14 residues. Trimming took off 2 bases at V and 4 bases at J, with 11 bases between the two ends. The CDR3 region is CASSQLRGLETQYF. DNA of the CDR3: TGCGCCAGCAGCCAACTTCGGGGTTTAGAGACCCAGTACTTC.

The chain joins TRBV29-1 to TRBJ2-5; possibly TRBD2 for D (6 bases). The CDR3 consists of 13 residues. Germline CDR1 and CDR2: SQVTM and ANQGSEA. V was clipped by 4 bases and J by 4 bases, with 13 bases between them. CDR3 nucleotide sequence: TGCAGCGTTGGACTAGTCCCCCCAGAGACCCAGTACTTC. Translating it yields CSVGLVPPETQYF.

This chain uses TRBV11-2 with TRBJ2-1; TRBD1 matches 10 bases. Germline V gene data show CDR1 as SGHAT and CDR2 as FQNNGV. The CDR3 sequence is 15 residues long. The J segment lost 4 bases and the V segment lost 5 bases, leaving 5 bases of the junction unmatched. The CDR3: CASSPSGQGYNEQFF. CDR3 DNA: TGTGCCAGCAGCCCGTCGGGACAGGGGTACAATGAGCAGTTCTTC.

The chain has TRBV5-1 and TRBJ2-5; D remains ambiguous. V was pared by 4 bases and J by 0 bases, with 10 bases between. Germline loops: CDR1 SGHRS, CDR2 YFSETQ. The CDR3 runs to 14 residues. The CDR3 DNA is TGCGCCAGCAGCCCGGACGGATACCAAGAGACCCAGTACTTC. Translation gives CASSPDGYQETQYF. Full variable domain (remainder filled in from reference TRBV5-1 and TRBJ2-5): KAGVTQTPRYLIKTRGQQVTLSCSPISGHRSVSWYQQTPGQGLQFLFEYFSETQRNKGNFPGRFSGRQFSNSRSEMNVSTLELGDSALYLCASSPDGYQETQYFGPGTRLLVL.

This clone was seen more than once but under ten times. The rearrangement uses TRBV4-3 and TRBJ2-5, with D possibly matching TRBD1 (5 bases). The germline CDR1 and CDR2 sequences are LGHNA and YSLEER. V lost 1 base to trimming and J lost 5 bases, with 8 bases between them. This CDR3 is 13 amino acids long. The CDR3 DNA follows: TGCGCCAGCAGCCAAGGACAGAGTGAGACCCAGTACTTC. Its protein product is CASSQGQSETQYF.

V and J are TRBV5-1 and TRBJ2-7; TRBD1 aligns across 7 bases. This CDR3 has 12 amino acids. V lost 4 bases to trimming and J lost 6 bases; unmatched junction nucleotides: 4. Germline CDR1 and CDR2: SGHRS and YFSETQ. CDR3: CASSTGQSEQYF. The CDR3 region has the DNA TGCGCCAGCAGCACGGGACAGAGCGAGCAGTACTTC.

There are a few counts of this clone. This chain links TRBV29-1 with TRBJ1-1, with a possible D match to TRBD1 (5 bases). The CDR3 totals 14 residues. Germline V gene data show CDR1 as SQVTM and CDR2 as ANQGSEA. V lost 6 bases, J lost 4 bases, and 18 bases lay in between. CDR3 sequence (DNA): TGCAGCGTCCAGCGCAGGGCTTACCCCACTGAAGCTTTCTTT. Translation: CSVQRRAYPTEAFF.

CDR3 DNA sequence: TGTGCCAGTAGTATCGACGGGAGACGGGCTGAAGCTTTCTTT. Its protein is CASSIDGRRAEAFF. The V gene is TRBV19, the J gene TRBJ1-1, with D unresolved. This CDR3 contains 14 residues. The V end was cut by 3 bases, the J end by 6 bases, with 14 bases between. Per the germline V gene, CDR1 is LNHDA and CDR2 is SQIVND (reference sequence). The variable domain in full, with the rest retrieved from reference TRBV19 and TRBJ1-1, is DGGITQSPKYLFRKEGQNVTLSCEQNLNHDAMYWYRQDPGQGLRLIYYSQIVNDFQKGDIAEGYSVSREKKESFPLTVTSAQKNPTAFYLCASSIDGRRAEAFFGQGTRLTVV.